This TCR beta chain comes out of a study of shared clonotypes between healthy human individuals. Study-wide background: Ranging from 18 to 49 in age, donors were two women and a few men. Study results and limitations: Rarefaction showed sorted-subset sequencing was incomplete despite large depth.

In the study's own analysis: ImmunoSEQ supplied junction-only sequences lacking quality scores, so filtering was different. Sequencing was performed with immunoSEQ multiplex PCR; in TCRdb, only in-frame clones are kept and a portion is missing. From that table come the V and J calls and clone size; the DNA was used to work out D and trimming. Altogether some 900,000 clones are present, approximately 80% being singletons, with the ten largest covering roughly 1.5%. V was clipped by 1 base and J by 6 bases, with 14 bases between them. The CDR3 loop spans 15 amino acids. Germline loops: CDR1 MGHRA, CDR2 YSYEKL. A note on this clone: Its antigen is currently unknown.

The source is a man between 18 and 29 years old in good health. The V call is TRBV4-1, the J call TRBJ2-3, with D perhaps TRBD1 or TRBD2 (5 bases each). Sequencing was carried out using memory CD4+ T cells sorted from blood. Subset denoted: CD45RA-negative fraction. DNA of the CDR3: TGCGCCAGCAGCCAAGTGGACCGGGACCTCGATACGCAGTATTTT. Translated: CASSQVDRDLDTQYF.